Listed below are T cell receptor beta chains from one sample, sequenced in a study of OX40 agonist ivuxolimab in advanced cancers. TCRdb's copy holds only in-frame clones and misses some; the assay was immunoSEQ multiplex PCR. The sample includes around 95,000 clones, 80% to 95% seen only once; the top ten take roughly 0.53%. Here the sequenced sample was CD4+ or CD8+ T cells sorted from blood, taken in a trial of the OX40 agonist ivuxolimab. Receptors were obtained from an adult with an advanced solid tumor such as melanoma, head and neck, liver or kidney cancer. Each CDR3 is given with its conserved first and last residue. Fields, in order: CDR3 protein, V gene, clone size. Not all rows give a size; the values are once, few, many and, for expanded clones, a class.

CDR3 protein: CASSPGREGTNEKLFF
V gene: TRBV18
clone size: -

CDR3 protein: CAWSVLYEQYF
V gene: TRBV30
clone size: -

CDR3 protein: CASSPPGGTEAFF
V gene: TRBV28
clone size: -

CDR3 protein: CASSSAREQYF
V gene: TRBV7-2
clone size: -

CDR3 protein: CASSQGIIRGNTEAFF
V gene: TRBV4-1
clone size: -

CDR3 protein: CASSLAGGGGLGYGYTF
V gene: TRBV28
clone size: -

CDR3 protein: CSAPIQWTIYF
V gene: TRBV20-1
clone size: few

CDR3 protein: CASSAPAGVGEYKQYF
V gene: TRBV27
clone size: once

CDR3 protein: CASSFSRTSYEQYF
V gene: TRBV28
clone size: -

CDR3 protein: CASGAGGQETQYF
V gene: TRBV28
clone size: once

CDR3 protein: CASSVYEGTQYF
V gene: TRBV2
clone size: -

CDR3 protein: CASSLAQTSGIVDTQYF
V gene: TRBV5-1
clone size: -

CDR3 protein: CASSQALNTEAFF
V gene: TRBV14
clone size: -

CDR3 protein: CASSPRTLHGNTEAFF
V gene: TRBV28
clone size: -

CDR3 protein: CASGDRGDTEAFF
V gene: TRBV5-1
clone size: -

CDR3 protein: CASSSRGQTHEQYF
V gene: TRBV7-8
clone size: -

CDR3 protein: CASNRRPSNTGELFF
V gene: TRBV7-2
clone size: -

CDR3 protein: CASSPAGPTEAFF
V gene: TRBV18
clone size: -

CDR3 protein: CASSLAGGLYQETQYF
V gene: TRBV5-6
clone size: -

CDR3 protein: CASSQGLGAGETGELFF
V gene: TRBV4-3
clone size: -

CDR3 protein: CASGLAREGGIYEQYF
V gene: TRBV12-5
clone size: -

CDR3 protein: CASRTGTSGTNSYNEQFF
V gene: TRBV7-2
clone size: -

CDR3 protein: CASAREARLSYNEQFF
V gene: TRBV11-2
clone size: -

CDR3 protein: CASSSVRRNEQFF
V gene: TRBV7-9
clone size: once

CDR3 protein: CASSPESSGNTIYF
V gene: TRBV28
clone size: -

CDR3 protein: CATGQGTDTQYF
V gene: TRBV2
clone size: -

CDR3 protein: CASNSGASPDTQYF
V gene: TRBV7-2
clone size: -

CDR3 protein: CASSLGQGADTQYF
V gene: TRBV27
clone size: -

CDR3 protein: CSVDGGGANYGYTF
V gene: TRBV29-1
clone size: few

CDR3 protein: CASSQRRDQPQHF
V gene: TRBV19
clone size: -

CDR3 protein: CASSLEYNEQFF
V gene: TRBV19
clone size: -

CDR3 protein: CASSLTGGGRYEQYF
V gene: TRBV28
clone size: -

CDR3 protein: CASSLSDETQYF
V gene: TRBV27
clone size: -

CDR3 protein: CASSSLPENTEAFF
V gene: TRBV5-1
clone size: -

CDR3 protein: CASSQEFSVASGGYEQFF
V gene: TRBV4-3
clone size: -

CDR3 protein: CASSQDQRGPDTQYF
V gene: TRBV4-3
clone size: -

CDR3 protein: CASSPSRGHNEKLFF
V gene: TRBV7-9
clone size: once

CDR3 protein: CARGTGTGTASPLHF
V gene: TRBV2
clone size: -

CDR3 protein: CASTLGKGLAAIQYF
V gene: TRBV5-6
clone size: -

CDR3 protein: CASSPSETGPETQYF
V gene: TRBV18
clone size: -

CDR3 protein: CASSLNSQEVEAFF
V gene: TRBV5-1
clone size: once

CDR3 protein: CASSPGGQETQYF
V gene: TRBV18
clone size: -

CDR3 protein: CATTEPGIDYGYTF
V gene: TRBV15
clone size: -

CDR3 protein: CASSFWGGTEAFF
V gene: TRBV28
clone size: -

CDR3 protein: CASSVERQGWELFF
V gene: TRBV9
clone size: -